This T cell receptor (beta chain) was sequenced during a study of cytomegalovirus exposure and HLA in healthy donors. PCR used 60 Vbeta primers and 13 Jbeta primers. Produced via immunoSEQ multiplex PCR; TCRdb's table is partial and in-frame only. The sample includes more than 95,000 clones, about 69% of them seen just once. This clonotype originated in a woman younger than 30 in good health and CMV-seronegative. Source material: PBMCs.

The CDR3 region is CASRLTGIYTDTQYF. Written as DNA, the CDR3 is TGCGCCAGCAGGCTGACGGGGATATACACAGATACGCAGTATTTT. J is TRBJ2-3 and V is TRBV5-1; TRBD2 is a possible D gene (5 bases). The V gene's germline CDR1 is SGHRS and CDR2 YFSETQ. V lost 5 bases, J lost 2 bases, and 15 bases lay in between. The CDR3 has 15 residues.